The T cell receptor beta chain described here comes from a study of shared clonotypes between healthy human individuals. Study outcomes and limitations: What naive subsets generally showed was a larger estimated richness than memory subsets showed.

Clones were read by immunoSEQ multiplex PCR, and TCRdb kept only the in-frame ones, dropping some. The sample shows 760,000 or so clones, just over 95% of them seen only once. Note on this clone: No antigen is known for it.

The CDR3 loop spans 14 amino acids. Germline V lookup: CDR1 SGHVS, CDR2 FNYEAQ. V shed 5 bases and J 2 bases; nucleotides not matched to a gene: 5. Naive CD8 cells, CD45RO-negative and positively selected for CCR7, excluded terminally differentiated effector memory CD45RA+ cells. Donation came from healthy HIV-negative adults that had no recent acute infections or vaccinations. Sequencing was done on a sample of naive CD8+ T cells sorted from blood. This TCR was recovered from a man aged 25 to 40 in good health. The chain combines TRBV7-6 with TRBJ1-2; 7 positions match TRBD1. The CDR3 sequence: CASSPKTGNYGYTF. CDR3 nucleotide sequence: TGTGCCAGCAGCCCGAAGACAGGGAACTATGGCTACACCTTC.